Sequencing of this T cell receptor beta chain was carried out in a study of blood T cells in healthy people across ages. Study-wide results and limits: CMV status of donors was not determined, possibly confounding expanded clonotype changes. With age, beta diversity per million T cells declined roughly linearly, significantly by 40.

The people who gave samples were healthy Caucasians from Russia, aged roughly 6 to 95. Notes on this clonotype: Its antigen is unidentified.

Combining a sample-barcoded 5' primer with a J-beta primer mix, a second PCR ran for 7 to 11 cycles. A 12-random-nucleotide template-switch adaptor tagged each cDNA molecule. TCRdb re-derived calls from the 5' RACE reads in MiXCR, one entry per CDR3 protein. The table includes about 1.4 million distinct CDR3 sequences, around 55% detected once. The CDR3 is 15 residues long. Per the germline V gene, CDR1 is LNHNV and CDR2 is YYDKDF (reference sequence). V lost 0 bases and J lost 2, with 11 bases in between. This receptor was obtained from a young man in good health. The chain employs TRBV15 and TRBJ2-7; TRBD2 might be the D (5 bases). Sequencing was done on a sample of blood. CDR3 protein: CATSRDPGITYEQYF. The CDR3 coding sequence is TGTGCCACCAGCAGAGATCCCGGGATTACCTACGAGCAGTACTTC.